This TCR beta chain was captured by sequencing in a study of CXCR3-negative and CXCR3-positive naive CD8 T cells. Study summary: The libraries yielded about 135 million TRB reads, about 1.5 +/- 0.3 million each. Study-wide findings and caveats: Comparison of naive cells showed more hydrophobic TRB CDR3s in CXCR3-positive than in CXCR3-negative naive cells. Memory cells diverged, while naive CXCR3-positive and CXCR3-negative cells had similar TRBV-TRBJ usage.

Every individual CD8+ T cell subset underwent sorting in triplicate at 250,000 to 300,000 cells apiece. The study made its TRB cDNA libraries by 5' RACE, adding UMI labels. TCRdb re-called the 5' RACE reads and catalogs CDR3 proteins one per entry, DNA excluded. The sample totals 70,000 to 100,000 distinct CDR3 sequences; its top ten clones hold 1.7%. This CDR3 has 15 residues. Germline CDR1 MNHEY, CDR2 SVGAGI. Concerning this clonotype itself: The antigen is not known.

Sequencing was carried out using naive CXCR3- CD8+ T cells from blood. Noted subset: CD45RO-CCR7+CD27+CD95- naive CD8+ T cells lacking CXCR3 (TNR3-). This TCR came from a human donor in good health. Some clones in this sample may be carry-over from other donors' samples. This rearrangement joins TRBV6-5 to TRBJ1-2; the TRBD1 assignment by TCRdb is unverifiable without DNA. CDR3 sequence: CASFKKTEGNYGYTF.